This TCR beta chain was documented in a study of radiotherapy plus CTLA-4 blockade in lung cancer. Turning to the study itself: With 31% of patients having disease control, objective responses were seen in approximately 17%.

Germline values: CDR1 SGHRS, CDR2 YFSETQ. Trimming removed 2 bases from V and 0 bases from J, with 8 bases in between. The CDR3 spans 14 residues. TCRdb keeps only in-frame clones here, not all; method: immunoSEQ multiplex PCR. The data hold about 70,000 clones, with around 69% observed a single time. This material consisted of peripheral blood, taken from a patient treated with radiotherapy plus ipilimumab. The V call is TRBV5-1, the J call TRBJ1-1, with a possible D match to TRBD1 (5 bases). The source is a human donor with non-small cell lung cancer whose response to radiotherapy plus ipilimumab could not be evaluated. Some clones in this sample may be carry-over from other donors' samples. CDR3 sequence (DNA): TGCGCCAGCAGCTTCGGGGGAATGAACACTGAAGCTTTCTTT. This translates into CASSFGGMNTEAFF.